These 27 T cell receptor beta chains were all obtained from the same sample, sequenced in a study of cytomegalovirus exposure and HLA in healthy donors. Vbeta (60) and Jbeta (13) primers were used in the PCR. Assay: immunoSEQ multiplex PCR; the TCRdb copy retains only in-frame clones and omits some. The sample contains over 50,000 clones, under 85% of which appear only once. Sequencing was carried out using PBMCs. Receptors were obtained from a man aged 45-60 years in good health and CMV-seropositive.

The rearrangement joins TRBV6-6 to TRBJ2-7; TRBD1 agrees at 8 bases. The germline gives CDR1 MNHNY, CDR2 SVGAGI (reference sequence). J gave up 5 bases and V 6 bases, and 9 bases lay outside the gene matches. The CDR3 extends over 14 amino acids. CDR3 nucleotides: TGTGCCAGCAGCCACTCGACAGGGGACGACGAGCAGTACTTC. Its protein product is CASSHSTGDDEQYF.

In this sample, this clone turned up a few times. Different DNA sequences within this sample yield the same CDR3. J is TRBJ1-2 and V is TRBV7-2; D is possibly TRBD1 (5 bases). This CDR3 is built from 13 residues. V was clipped by 4 bases and J by 7 bases, with 13 bases between them. Germline assignment: CDR1 SGHTA and CDR2 FQGNSA. CDR3 residues: CASSYDSSLGYTF. The CDR3 nucleotides are TGTGCCAGCAGCTATGACAGTTCCCTTGGCTACACCTTC.

The table lists this clone with a few counts. The gene calls are TRBV27 and TRBJ2-7; possibly TRBD2 for D (5 bases). CDR1 and CDR2 (germline): MNHEY, SMNVEV (reference sequence). CDR3 length equals 14 residues. V was pared by 2 bases and J by 5 bases, with 13 bases between. CDR3 loop: CASSLRGPIDEQYF. In nucleotides, the CDR3 is TGTGCCAGCAGTTTAAGAGGGCCAATAGACGAGCAGTACTTC.

The chain carries TRBV12-5 and TRBJ1-1; no clear D. The CDR3 length is 13 residues. V lost 4 bases, J lost 3 bases, and 9 bases lay in between. Germline-derived CDR1 and CDR2 are LGHNT and FRNRAP. CDR3 loop: CASGSYSYTEAFF. The CDR3 DNA is TGTGCTAGTGGTTCGTACAGCTACACTGAAGCTTTCTTT. Together with reference TRBV12-5 and TRBJ1-1, the CDR3 gives the full variable domain: DARVTQTPRHKVTEMGQEVTMRCQPILGHNTVFWYRQTMMQGLELLAYFRNRAPLDDSGMPKDRFSAEMPDATLATLKIQPSEPRDSAVYFCASGSYSYTEAFFGQGTRLTVV.

This chain joins TRBV2 and TRBJ2-7, with D perhaps matching TRBD1 (6 bases). This CDR3 is 14 amino acids long. V was shortened by 2 bases and J by 5 bases, with 13 bases between the two germline ends. CDR1 is SNHLY and CDR2 is FYNNEI in the germline V gene. In nucleotides, the CDR3 is TGTGCCAGCAGTGAAAGCCAGGGGATTAACGAGCAGTACTTC. This gives the protein CASSESQGINEQYF.

The chain links TRBV19 to TRBJ1-1; unclear D gene. This CDR3 contains 17 residues. Germline-derived CDR1 and CDR2 are LNHDA and SQIVND (reference sequence). V gave up 0 bases and J gave up 4 bases, with 18 bases separating them. CDR3 DNA sequence: TGTGCCAGTAGTATAGATACGAGAAGAGCGGTGGGCACTGAAGCTTTCTTT. Protein product: CASSIDTRRAVGTEAFF. Full variable domain (remainder filled in from reference TRBV19 and TRBJ1-1): DGGITQSPKYLFRKEGQNVTLSCEQNLNHDAMYWYRQDPGQGLRLIYYSQIVNDFQKGDIAEGYSVSREKKESFPLTVTSAQKNPTAFYLCASSIDTRRAVGTEAFFGQGTRLTVV.

V gene TRBV7-7 combines with J gene TRBJ2-2, with D perhaps matching TRBD1 (6 bases). The CDR3 loop spans 16 amino acids. Germline CDR1 is SSHAT and CDR2 is FNYEAQ (reference sequence). V was trimmed by 5 bases and J by 5 bases, leaving 18 bases between them. This CDR3 reads CASSPGNRAMTGELFF. CDR3 DNA sequence: TGTGCCAGCAGCCCTGGGAACAGGGCGATGACCGGGGAGCTGTTTTTT.

This clone was seen once. The chain couples TRBV7-3 to TRBJ2-5; 10 bases fit TRBD1. Matching the DNA end better, TRBJ2-7 makes the J call doubtful. The CDR3 length is 14 residues. Germline V gene lookup returns CDR1 SGHTA and CDR2 FQGTGA. In DNA form, the CDR3 reads TGTGCCAGCAGCTTAGGACAGGGGGCCTACGAGCAGTACTTC. It codes for CASSLGQGAYEQYF.

This clone was detected a few times. The rearrangement links TRBV2 to TRBJ1-2; D is ambiguous. Germline values: CDR1 SNHLY, CDR2 FYNNEI. The CDR3 consists of 13 residues. V was clipped by 6 bases and J by 8 bases, with 16 bases between them. The CDR3: CASSLFESVGYTF. The CDR3 nucleotides read TGTGCCAGCAGCCTCTTTGAATCGGTGGGCTACACCTTC.

As for this clone: One end of the junction varies from germline; a read error may be responsible. This chain connects TRBV19 to TRBJ2-6, with D tentatively TRBD1 (5 bases). The CDR3 runs 14 residues. Per the germline V gene, CDR1 is LNHDA and CDR2 is SQIVND (reference sequence). The CDR3 DNA reads as TGTGCCACGCGGATCATCTCTGGGGCAAACGTCCTGACTTTC. Translating gives CATRIISGANVLTF.

This chain uses TRBV14 with TRBJ2-7; TRBD1 matches at 10 bases. The junction had 5 bases not matched to a gene; V was cut back by 3 bases and J by 3 bases. The CDR3 is 15 residues long. The germline CDR1 and CDR2 sequences are SGHDN and FVKESK. CDR3: CASSQARDRGYEQYF. The CDR3 DNA reads as TGTGCCAGCAGCCAGGCCCGGGACAGGGGCTACGAGCAGTACTTC.

This clone was recorded once. The V call is TRBV30, the J call TRBJ2-2; no reliable D call. Germline-derived CDR1 and CDR2 are GTSNPN and SVGIG (reference sequence). The CDR3 runs to 12 residues. V lost 0 bases and J 4 bases, leaving 3 bases between the germline ends. The CDR3 coding sequence is TGTGCCTGGAGTGTCAGCACCGGGGAGCTGTTTTTT. Translation: CAWSVSTGELFF. Drawing the rest from reference TRBV30 and TRBJ2-2, the complete variable domain is SQTIHQWPATLVQPVGSPLSLECTVEGTSNPNLYWYRQAAGRGLQLLFYSVGIGQISSEVPQNLSASRPQDRQFILSSKKLLLSDSGFYLCAWSVSTGELFFGEGSRLTVL.

This rearrangement joins TRBV6-5 to TRBJ2-3; 8 nucleotides match TRBD1. The ends lost 8 bases at V and 1 base at J; junction bases unmatched: 2. Germline-derived CDR1 and CDR2 are MNHEY and SVGAGI. The CDR3 length is 13 residues. CDR3 amino acids: CASLQGGTDTQYF. The CDR3 nucleotides read TGTGCCAGCCTACAGGGGGGCACAGATACGCAGTATTTT.

The rearrangement uses TRBV7-9 and TRBJ2-1; 8 nucleotides align to TRBD2. The V gene end was trimmed by 1 base and the J gene end by 5 bases; junction bases not matched to a gene: 13. Germline V gene data show CDR1 as SEHNR and CDR2 as FQNEAQ (reference sequence). The CDR3 has 18 residues. CDR3 bases: TGTGCCAGCAGCTTAGTAGGGCGGGGGGCCAAAATCAACAATGAGCAGTTCTTC. It yields the protein CASSLVGRGAKINNEQFF.

This clone was counted a single time. At one end the junction does not follow the germline gene, possibly because of a read error. This sequence joins TRBV30 and TRBJ1-2; weak D call: TRBD1 (5 bases). Germline loops: CDR1 GTSNPN, CDR2 SVGIG (reference sequence). The CDR3 is made up of 15 amino acids. CDR3 amino acids: CAWNPLEGDNYGYNF. The DNA for the CDR3 is TGTGCCTGGAATCCCCTAGAAGGGGATAACTATGGCTACAACTTC.

This chain connects TRBV30 to TRBJ1-1; unclear D gene. V was shortened by 1 base and J by 2 bases, with 5 bases between the two germline ends. The CDR3 covers 12 residues. Germline CDR1 GTSNPN, CDR2 SVGIG (reference sequence). CDR3 nucleotide sequence: TGTGCCTGGAGTGCAGTAAACACTGAAGCTTTCTTT. Translated: CAWSAVNTEAFF. Variable domain in full (rest from reference TRBV30 and TRBJ1-1): SQTIHQWPATLVQPVGSPLSLECTVEGTSNPNLYWYRQAAGRGLQLLFYSVGIGQISSEVPQNLSASRPQDRQFILSSKKLLLSDSGFYLCAWSAVNTEAFFGQGTRLTVV.

The chain is built from TRBV12-5 and TRBJ2-3; maybe TRBD1 (5 bases). Trimming took off 3 bases at V and 2 bases at J, with 9 bases between the two ends. Looked up from germline, CDR1 is LGHNT and CDR2 is FRNRAP. This CDR3 is built from 14 residues. As DNA, the CDR3 is TGTGCTAGTGGTTTCAGGGATCCCACAGATACGCAGTATTTT. Its translation is CASGFRDPTDTQYF.

The chain couples TRBV27 to TRBJ2-1; tentative D call: TRBD2 (5 bases). The CDR3 consists of 14 residues. The V end lost 4 bases, the J end lost 5 bases, and 12 bases lay between the germline ends. Germline CDR1 MNHEY, CDR2 SMNVEV (reference sequence). The CDR3: CASSSTTSDNEQFF. In DNA, the CDR3 is TGTGCCAGCAGTTCTACCACTAGTGACAATGAGCAGTTCTTC.

J is TRBJ2-6 and V is TRBV27; no reliable D call. The CDR3 sequence is 18 residues long. Germline values: CDR1 MNHEY, CDR2 SMNVEV (reference sequence). V was pared by 5 bases and J by 1 base, with 18 bases between. The DNA for the CDR3 is TGTGCCAGCAGTGCTCCGTTCCAGGCCTTATCTGGGGCCAACGTCCTGACTTTC. Translated: CASSAPFQALSGANVLTF.

This chain uses TRBV7-3 with TRBJ2-2, with D uncertain. Trimming removed 1 base at V and 8 bases at J, with 11 bases between. Germline V gives CDR1 SGHTA, CDR2 FQGTGA. CDR3 size: 14 residues. In DNA, the CDR3 is TGTGCCAGCAGCTTAAGTCCACCTCTAGGGGAGCTGTTTTTT. It codes for CASSLSPPLGELFF.

The J gene is TRBJ2-5, the V gene TRBV7-2, with TRBD2 as a possible D gene (7 bases). Looked up from germline, CDR1 is SGHTA and CDR2 is FQGNSA. This CDR3 has 14 amino acids. V gave up 2 bases and J gave up 5 bases, with 12 bases separating them. CDR3 region: CASSLRGGPETQYF. The CDR3 DNA reads as TGTGCCAGCAGCTTAAGGGGGGGGCCGGAGACCCAGTACTTC.

The chain employs TRBV7-2 and TRBJ1-2; maybe TRBD1 (5 bases). In germline, CDR1 is SGHTA, CDR2 FQGNSA. The V end was cut by 8 bases, the J end by 7 bases, with 32 bases between. The CDR3 is 18 amino acids. CDR3 residues: CASSLGIFGGIRKSGYTF. The CDR3 DNA reads TGTGCCAGCTCTCTAGGAATATTTGGGGGGATTAGGAAGTCTGGCTACACCTTC. Based on the CDR3 plus reference TRBV7-2 and TRBJ1-2, the full variable domain is GAGVSQSPSNKVTEKGKDVELRCDPISGHTALYWYRQSLGQGLEFLIYFQGNSAPDKSGLPSDRFSAERTGGSVSTLTIQRTQQEDSAVYLCASSLGIFGGIRKSGYTFGSGTRLTVV.

V and J are TRBV19 and TRBJ2-5; a possible D gene is TRBD2 (5 bases). The V gene lost 0 bases and the J gene lost 7 bases, with 6 bases spanning the gap. Germline loops: CDR1 LNHDA, CDR2 SQIVND (reference sequence). This CDR3 contains 12 residues. The CDR3 here is CASSIDRGTQYF. Written as DNA, the CDR3 is TGTGCCAGTAGTATAGATCGGGGGACCCAGTACTTC. The whole variable domain, remainder taken from reference TRBV19 and TRBJ2-5, is DGGITQSPKYLFRKEGQNVTLSCEQNLNHDAMYWYRQDPGQGLRLIYYSQIVNDFQKGDIAEGYSVSREKKESFPLTVTSAQKNPTAFYLCASSIDRGTQYFGPGTRLLVL.

This clone was recorded a few times. This chain joins TRBV7-9 and TRBJ2-5, with 8 bases fitting TRBD1. The CDR3 consists of 14 residues. Per the germline V gene, CDR1 is SEHNR and CDR2 is FQNEAQ (reference sequence). With V trimmed by 5 bases and J by 0 bases, 2 bases remained unmatched. In DNA, the CDR3 is TGTGCCAGCAGCCTGACAGGGGACCAAGAGACCCAGTACTTC. This encodes CASSLTGDQETQYF.

The chain couples TRBV9 to TRBJ2-1; 8 bases match TRBD2. In germline, CDR1 is SGDLS, CDR2 YYNGEE. V trimming: 2 bases; J trimming: 1 base; junction bases outside the gene matches: 5. CDR3 length equals 16 residues. The chain's CDR3 is CASSVLGRVSYNEQFF. CDR3 DNA sequence: TGTGCCAGCAGCGTCCTCGGGAGGGTTTCCTACAATGAGCAGTTCTTC.

The CDR3 protein is CAWRSRRGYEQYF. CDR3 sequence (DNA): TGTGCCTGGAGGTCTCGCAGGGGTTACGAGCAGTACTTC. The chain links TRBV30 to TRBJ2-7; D is perhaps TRBD1 (6 bases). From germline, CDR1 is GTSNPN and CDR2 SVGIG (reference sequence). This CDR3 has 13 amino acids. The ends were cut back, 3 bases at V and 4 bases at J, with 13 bases in the middle.

The V and J genes are TRBV6-4 and TRBJ1-2; weak D call: TRBD1 (5 bases). Germline CDR1 is MRHNA and CDR2 is SNTAGT. Trimming pared 8 bases from V and 8 bases from J, leaving 12 bases between. The CDR3 loop spans 11 amino acids. The CDR3 here is CASREGSGYTF. CDR3 coding DNA: TGTGCCAGCCGGGAGGGGAGCGGCTACACCTTC.